The 18 T cell receptor beta chains in this list originate from one sample, sequenced in a study of cytomegalovirus exposure and HLA in healthy donors. A multiplex PCR was run with 60 Vbeta primers and 13 Jbeta primers. TCRdb's copy holds only in-frame clones and misses some; the assay was immunoSEQ multiplex PCR. The sample has some 150,000 clones; roughly 77% are singletons. The material sequenced was PBMCs. The receptors here all came from a man between 35 and 55 years old in good health and CMV-seronegative.

This chain uses TRBV29-1 with TRBJ1-2; 8 bases match TRBD1. In germline, CDR1 is SQVTM, CDR2 ANQGSEA. Losses at the gene ends were 7 bases for V and 5 bases for J; bases not matched to a gene: 9. CDR3 length: 13 amino acids. CDR3 DNA: TGCAGCGCGACAGGGGAAGTAGGGTATGGCTACACCTTC. Translation gives CSATGEVGYGYTF.

This rearrangement joins TRBV7-8 to TRBJ1-5, with D possibly TRBD1 on 5 matching bases. Trimming removed 5 bases from V and 2 bases from J, with 13 bases in between. This CDR3 is 15 amino acids long. In germline, CDR1 is SGHVS, CDR2 FQNEAQ. As DNA, the CDR3 is TGTGCCAGCAGCCAACGTCAGGGCGGCAATCAGCCCCAGCATTTT. Its translation: CASSQRQGGNQPQHF.

This clone was detected only once. The rearrangement joins TRBV19 to TRBJ1-5; TRBD1 is a possible D gene (6 bases). Germline assignment: CDR1 LNHDA and CDR2 SQIVND (reference sequence). With 4 bases removed from V and 3 bases from J, the gap between germline ends came to 16 bases. The CDR3 extends over 16 amino acids. In nucleotides, the CDR3 is TGTGCCAGTAGTACGGAGGCCACAGGGAACAATCAGCCCCAGCATTTT. This translates into CASSTEATGNNQPQHF. The full variable domain, its missing parts supplied by reference TRBV19 and TRBJ1-5, is DGGITQSPKYLFRKEGQNVTLSCEQNLNHDAMYWYRQDPGQGLRLIYYSQIVNDFQKGDIAEGYSVSREKKESFPLTVTSAQKNPTAFYLCASSTEATGNNQPQHFGDGTRLSIL.

This clone was detected once. The gene calls are TRBV7-2 and TRBJ2-7, with 11 bases fitting TRBD1. Trimming took 4 bases from V and 4 from J; bases not matched to a gene: 6. Germline V gene data show CDR1 as SGHTA and CDR2 as FQGNSA. The CDR3 spans 15 residues. The CDR3 DNA follows: TGTGCCAGCAGCTACCGGACAGGGGGCGATTACGAGCAGTACTTC. Translating it yields CASSYRTGGDYEQYF.

The rearrangement joins TRBV5-1 to TRBJ1-1, with 11 bases that match TRBD1. This CDR3 has 17 amino acids. J gave up 0 bases and V 0 bases, and 4 bases lay outside the gene matches. CDR1 SGHRS and CDR2 YFSETQ come from the germline V gene. CDR3: CASSLVGTGGMNTEAFF. The DNA of the CDR3 is TGCGCCAGCAGCTTGGTCGGGACAGGGGGGATGAACACTGAAGCTTTCTTT.

The chain carries TRBV2 and TRBJ1-5, with 7 positions matching TRBD1. This CDR3 comprises 15 residues. Germline-derived CDR1 and CDR2 are SNHLY and FYNNEI. Germline trimming cut 3 bases from V and 6 bases from J; bases unmatched to any gene: 8. CDR3 DNA: TGTGCCAGCAGTGAGACAGGGCTTTTGGGTCAGCCCCAGCATTTT. It is translated as CASSETGLLGQPQHF.

J is TRBJ1-5 and V is TRBV7-2, with D perhaps TRBD1 (5 bases). CDR1 and CDR2 (germline): SGHTA, FQGNSA. V shed 2 bases and J shed 6 bases, with 14 bases lying between them. The CDR3 has 15 residues. Here the CDR3 reads CASSLRQGRSQPQHF. The CDR3 nucleotides are TGTGCCAGCAGCTTACGGCAGGGAAGGAGTCAGCCCCAGCATTTT.

This sequence joins TRBV27 and TRBJ2-3; TRBD2 matches 7 bases. Germline V gene sequence: CDR1 MNHEY, CDR2 SMNVEV (reference sequence). This CDR3 is 15 amino acids long. The V and J ends lost 2 bases and 2 bases, in that order; junction bases with no gene match: 4. The CDR3 protein is CASSLAGGYTDTQYF. DNA of the CDR3: TGTGCCAGCAGTTTAGCCGGGGGGTACACAGATACGCAGTATTTT.

The gene calls are TRBV2 and TRBJ1-4; 8 bases align to TRBD1. The CDR3 loop spans 18 amino acids. The J segment lost 3 bases and the V segment lost 4 bases, leaving 13 bases of the junction unmatched. CDR1 and CDR2 from the germline V gene are SNHLY and FYNNEI. In DNA, the CDR3 is TGTGCCAGCAGTGGTGGGACAGGCGCCCTACCTTCTAATGAAAAACTGTTTTTT. Its protein is CASSGGTGALPSNEKLFF.

In its sample, this clone was seen once. The chain joins TRBV9 to TRBJ2-1; TRBD2 agrees at 12 bases. The CDR3 extends over 20 amino acids. V gave up 3 bases and J gave up 3 bases; unmatched junction bases: 16. Germline loops: CDR1 SGDLS, CDR2 YYNGEE. DNA of the CDR3: TGTGCCAGCAGCGCTGGAAGACTAGCGGGGGCGCCAGTAAACTACAATGAGCAGTTCTTC. This encodes CASSAGRLAGAPVNYNEQFF.

This rearrangement joins TRBV19 to TRBJ2-7, with D possibly being TRBD1 (5 bases). Looked up from germline, CDR1 is LNHDA and CDR2 is SQIVND (reference sequence). The CDR3 spans 16 residues. V shed 5 bases and J shed 0 bases, with 17 bases lying between them. CDR3: CASSPNLRTFSYEQYF. In DNA, the CDR3 is TGTGCCAGTAGTCCAAACCTACGGACATTCTCCTACGAGCAGTACTTC.

The chain employs TRBV7-3 and TRBJ2-1; tentatively, D is TRBD1 (6 bases). The CDR3 covers 14 residues. Germline V CDR1 and CDR2: SGHTA, FQGTGA. Trimming removed 5 bases from V and 4 bases from J, with 12 bases in between. The CDR3 DNA reads as TGTGCCAGCAGCACCATACAGGGTTACAATGAGCAGTTCTTC. Its protein product is CASSTIQGYNEQFF.

V is TRBV6-1 and J is TRBJ2-2, with TRBD1 matching 7 bases. The germline V gene has CDR1 MNHNS and CDR2 SASEGT. With 1 base clipped from V and 8 bases from J, the junction kept 4 bases outside the gene matches. The CDR3 is 14 residues long. This chain's CDR3 is CASSEGQGRGELFF. In DNA form, the CDR3 reads TGTGCCAGCAGTGAAGGACAGGGACGGGGGGAGCTGTTTTTT.

The chain carries TRBV19 and TRBJ2-1, with 9 positions matching TRBD2. The germline V gene encodes CDR1 LNHDA and CDR2 SQIVND (reference sequence). This CDR3 has 17 amino acids. Germline trimming cut 5 bases from V and 6 bases from J; bases unmatched to any gene: 14. CDR3 amino acids: CASSFSALAGSPNEQFF. In DNA form, the CDR3 reads TGTGCCAGTAGTTTTTCGGCCCTAGCGGGGAGCCCCAATGAGCAGTTCTTC.

V is TRBV6-1 and J is TRBJ1-2, with 8 bases that match TRBD1. Germline V gene sequence: CDR1 MNHNS, CDR2 SASEGT. The junction had 5 bases not matched to a gene; V was cut back by 7 bases and J by 7 bases. The CDR3 runs to 12 residues. The CDR3, as DNA: TGTGCCAGCACGGACAGGGAAGGTGGCTACACCTTC. Encoded protein: CASTDREGGYTF.

This clone was counted only a few times. The chain employs TRBV6-4 and TRBJ2-7, with 7 bases identical to TRBD1. The junction had 8 bases not matched to a gene; V was cut back by 2 bases and J by 1 base. The V gene's germline CDR1 is MRHNA and CDR2 SNTAGT. CDR3 length equals 16 residues. Written as DNA, the CDR3 is TGTGCCAGCAGTGACCTCCGGGACAGACCTTCCTACGAGCAGTACTTC. Protein product: CASSDLRDRPSYEQYF.

The J gene is TRBJ1-5, the V gene TRBV7-3; a weak D match, TRBD1 (5 bases). CDR1 is SGHTA and CDR2 is FQGTGA in the germline V gene. The CDR3 extends over 14 amino acids. Trimming removed 5 bases at V and 4 bases at J, with 12 bases between. CDR3 residues: CASSLPGGNQPQHF. The CDR3 nucleotides read TGTGCCAGCAGCCTCCCCGGGGGAAATCAGCCCCAGCATTTT.

This clone was counted only a few times. This chain joins TRBV10-3 and TRBJ2-7; 7 bases align to TRBD2. The germline V gene has CDR1 ENHRY and CDR2 SYGVKD. V shed 8 bases and J 2 bases; nucleotides not matched to a gene: 9. The CDR3 has 14 residues. This CDR3 reads CAIWEGPGTYEQYF. CDR3 sequence (DNA): TGTGCCATCTGGGAGGGGCCGGGGACCTACGAGCAGTACTTC.